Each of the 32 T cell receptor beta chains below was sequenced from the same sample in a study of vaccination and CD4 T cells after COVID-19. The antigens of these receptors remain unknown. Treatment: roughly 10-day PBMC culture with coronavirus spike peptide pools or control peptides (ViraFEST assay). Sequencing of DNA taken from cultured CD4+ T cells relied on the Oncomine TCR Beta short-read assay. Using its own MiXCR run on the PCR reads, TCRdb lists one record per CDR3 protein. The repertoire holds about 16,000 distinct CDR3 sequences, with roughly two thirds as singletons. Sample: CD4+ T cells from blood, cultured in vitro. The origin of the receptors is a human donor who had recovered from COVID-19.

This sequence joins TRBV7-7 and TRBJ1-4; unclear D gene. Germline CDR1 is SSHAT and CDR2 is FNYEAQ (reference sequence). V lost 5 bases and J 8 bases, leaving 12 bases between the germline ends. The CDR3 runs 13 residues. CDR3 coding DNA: TGTGCCAGCAGCCCCTGGACTGGGGAAAAACTGTTTTTT. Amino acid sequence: CASSPWTGEKLFF.

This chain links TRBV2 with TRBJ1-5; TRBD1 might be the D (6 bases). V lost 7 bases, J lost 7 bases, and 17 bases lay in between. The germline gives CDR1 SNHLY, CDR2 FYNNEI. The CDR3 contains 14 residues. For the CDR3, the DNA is TGTGCCAGCATTCGAGAGGGGGGTGGACAGCCCCAGCATTTT. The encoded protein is CASIREGGGQPQHF.

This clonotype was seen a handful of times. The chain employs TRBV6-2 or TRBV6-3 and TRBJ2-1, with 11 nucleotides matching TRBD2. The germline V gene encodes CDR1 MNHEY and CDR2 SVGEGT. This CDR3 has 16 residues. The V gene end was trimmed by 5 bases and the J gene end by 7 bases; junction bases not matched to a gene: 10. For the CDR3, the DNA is TGTGCCAGCAGTCCGCGGGGACTAGCGGTTTTGAATGAGCAGTTCTTC. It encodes CASSPRGLAVLNEQFF.

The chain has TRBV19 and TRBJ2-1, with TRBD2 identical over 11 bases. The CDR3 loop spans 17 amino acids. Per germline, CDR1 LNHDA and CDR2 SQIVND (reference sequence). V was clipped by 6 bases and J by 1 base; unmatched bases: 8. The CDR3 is CASRGRSSGGSYNEQFF. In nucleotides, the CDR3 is TGTGCCAGTAGGGGCCGTTCTAGCGGGGGGTCCTACAATGAGCAGTTCTTC.

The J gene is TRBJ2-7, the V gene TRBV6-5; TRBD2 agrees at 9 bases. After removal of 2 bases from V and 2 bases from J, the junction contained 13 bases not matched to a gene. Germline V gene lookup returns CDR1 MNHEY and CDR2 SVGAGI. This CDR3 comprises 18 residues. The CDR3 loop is CASSYRGPGVAGAYEQYF. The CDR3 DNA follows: TGTGCCAGCAGTTACAGGGGGCCAGGGGTAGCGGGGGCCTACGAGCAGTACTTC.

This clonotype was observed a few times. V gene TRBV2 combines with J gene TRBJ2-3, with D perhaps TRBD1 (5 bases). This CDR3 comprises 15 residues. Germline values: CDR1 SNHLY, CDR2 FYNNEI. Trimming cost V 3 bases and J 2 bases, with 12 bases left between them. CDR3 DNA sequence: TGTGCCAGCAGTGACAGGGTGACGTACACAGATACGCAGTATTTT. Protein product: CASSDRVTYTDTQYF.

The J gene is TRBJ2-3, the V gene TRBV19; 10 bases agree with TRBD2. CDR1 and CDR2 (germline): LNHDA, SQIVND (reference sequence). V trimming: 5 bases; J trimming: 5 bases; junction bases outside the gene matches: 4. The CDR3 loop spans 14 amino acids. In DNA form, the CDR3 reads TGTGCCAGTAGTGTTAGCGGGGGGAGAGATACGCAGTATTTT. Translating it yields CASSVSGGRDTQYF.

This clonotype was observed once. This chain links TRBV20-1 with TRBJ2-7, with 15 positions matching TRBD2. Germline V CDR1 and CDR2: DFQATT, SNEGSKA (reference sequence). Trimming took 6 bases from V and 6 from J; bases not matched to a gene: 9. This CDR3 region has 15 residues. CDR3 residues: CSASRTSGGAPEQYF. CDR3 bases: TGCAGTGCGTCCCGGACTAGCGGGGGGGCCCCCGAGCAGTACTTC.

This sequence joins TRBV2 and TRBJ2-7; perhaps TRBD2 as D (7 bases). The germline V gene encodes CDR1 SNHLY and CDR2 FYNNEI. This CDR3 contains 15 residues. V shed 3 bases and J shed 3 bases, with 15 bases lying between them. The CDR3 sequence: CASSEGGQGFYEQYF. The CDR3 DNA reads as TGTGCCAGCAGTGAGGGGGGGCAGGGGTTCTACGAGCAGTACTTC.

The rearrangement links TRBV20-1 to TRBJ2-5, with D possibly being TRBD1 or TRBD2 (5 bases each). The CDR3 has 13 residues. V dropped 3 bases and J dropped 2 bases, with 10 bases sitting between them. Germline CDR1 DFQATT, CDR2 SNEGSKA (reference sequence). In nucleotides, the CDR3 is TGCAGTGCTAGTAGGGGACCTCAAGAGACCCAGTACTTC. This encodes CSASRGPQETQYF.

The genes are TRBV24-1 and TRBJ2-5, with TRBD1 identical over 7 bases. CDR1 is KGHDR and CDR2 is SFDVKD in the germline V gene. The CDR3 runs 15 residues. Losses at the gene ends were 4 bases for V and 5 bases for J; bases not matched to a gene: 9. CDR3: CATSDTTGAGETQYF. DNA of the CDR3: TGTGCCACCAGTGACACTACAGGGGCCGGGGAGACCCAGTACTTC.

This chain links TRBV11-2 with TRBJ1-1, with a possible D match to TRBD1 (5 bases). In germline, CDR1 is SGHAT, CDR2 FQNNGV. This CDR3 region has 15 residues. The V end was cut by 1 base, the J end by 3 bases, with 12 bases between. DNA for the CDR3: TGTGCCAGCAGCTTAGCAGGGAAACGATACACTGAAGCTTTCTTT. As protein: CASSLAGKRYTEAFF.

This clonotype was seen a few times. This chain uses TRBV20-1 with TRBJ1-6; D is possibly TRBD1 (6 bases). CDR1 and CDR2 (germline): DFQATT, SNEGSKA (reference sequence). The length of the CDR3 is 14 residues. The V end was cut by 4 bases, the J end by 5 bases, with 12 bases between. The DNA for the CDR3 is TGCAGTGCTATCCGGACAGAGAATAATTCACCCCTCCACTTT. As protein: CSAIRTENNSPLHF.

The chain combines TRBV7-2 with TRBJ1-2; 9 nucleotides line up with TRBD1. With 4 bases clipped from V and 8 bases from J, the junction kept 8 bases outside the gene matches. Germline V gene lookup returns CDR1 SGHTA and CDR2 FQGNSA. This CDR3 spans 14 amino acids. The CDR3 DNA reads TGTGCCAGCAGCTCGGGGGACAGGGTCCGGGGCTACACCTTC. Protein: CASSSGDRVRGYTF.

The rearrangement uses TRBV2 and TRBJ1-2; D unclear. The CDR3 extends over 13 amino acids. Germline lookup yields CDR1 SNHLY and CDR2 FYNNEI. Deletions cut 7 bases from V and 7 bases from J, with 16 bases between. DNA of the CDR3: TGTGCCAGCATGGCGTGGGTTTACGGTGGCTACACCTTC. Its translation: CASMAWVYGGYTF.

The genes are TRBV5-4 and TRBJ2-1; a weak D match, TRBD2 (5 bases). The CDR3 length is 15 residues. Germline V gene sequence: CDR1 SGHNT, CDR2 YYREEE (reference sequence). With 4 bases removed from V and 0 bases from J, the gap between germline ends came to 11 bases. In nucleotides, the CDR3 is TGTGCCAGCAGCAAGGACTGGAGCTCCTACAATGAGCAGTTCTTC. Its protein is CASSKDWSSYNEQFF.

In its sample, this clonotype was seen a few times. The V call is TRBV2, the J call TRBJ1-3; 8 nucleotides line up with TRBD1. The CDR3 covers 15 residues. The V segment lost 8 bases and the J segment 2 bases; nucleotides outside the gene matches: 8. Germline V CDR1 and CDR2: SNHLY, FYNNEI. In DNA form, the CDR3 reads TGTGCCAGCGTTCTTCGACAGGGGACTGGAAACACCATATATTTT. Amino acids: CASVLRQGTGNTIYF.

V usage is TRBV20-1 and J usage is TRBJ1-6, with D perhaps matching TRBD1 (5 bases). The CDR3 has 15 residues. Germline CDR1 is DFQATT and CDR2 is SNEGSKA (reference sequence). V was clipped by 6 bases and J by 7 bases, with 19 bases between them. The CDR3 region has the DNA TGCAGTGCGATAGCTAGCGGGACCTCCAATTCACCCCTCCACTTT. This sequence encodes CSAIASGTSNSPLHF.

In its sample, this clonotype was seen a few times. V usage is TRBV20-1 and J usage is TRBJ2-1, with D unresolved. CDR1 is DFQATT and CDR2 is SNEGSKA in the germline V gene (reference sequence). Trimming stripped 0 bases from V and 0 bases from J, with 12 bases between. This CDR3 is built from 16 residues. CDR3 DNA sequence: TGCAGTGCTAGAGATCGGGCGGTGAGCTCCTACAATGAGCAGTTCTTC. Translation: CSARDRAVSSYNEQFF.

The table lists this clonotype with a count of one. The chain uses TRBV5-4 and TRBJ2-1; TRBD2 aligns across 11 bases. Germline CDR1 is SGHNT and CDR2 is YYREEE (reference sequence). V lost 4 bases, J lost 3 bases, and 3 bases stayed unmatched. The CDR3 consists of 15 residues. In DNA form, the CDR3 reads TGTGCCAGCAGCGGGGGACTAGCGGACTACAATGAGCAGTTCTTC. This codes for CASSGGLADYNEQFF.

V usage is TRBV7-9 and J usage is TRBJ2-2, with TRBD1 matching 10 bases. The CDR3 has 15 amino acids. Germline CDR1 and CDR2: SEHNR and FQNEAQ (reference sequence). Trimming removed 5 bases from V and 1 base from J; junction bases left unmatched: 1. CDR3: CASSRDRGNTGELFF. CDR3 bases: TGTGCCAGCAGCAGGGACAGGGGGAACACCGGGGAGCTGTTTTTT.

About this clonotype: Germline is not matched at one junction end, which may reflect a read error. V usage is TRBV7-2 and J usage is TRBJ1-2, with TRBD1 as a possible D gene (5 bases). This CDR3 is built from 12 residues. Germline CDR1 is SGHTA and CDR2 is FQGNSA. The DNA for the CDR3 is TGTGCCAGCAGTTTAGCAGGGTTTGGCTACACCTTC. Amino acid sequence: CASSLAGFGYTF. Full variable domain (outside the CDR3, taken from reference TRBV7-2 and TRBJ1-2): GAGVSQSPSNKVTEKGKDVELRCDPISGHTALYWYRQSLGQGLEFLIYFQGNSAPDKSGLPSDRFSAERTGGSVSTLTIQRTQQEDSAVYLCASSLAGFGYTFGSGTRLTVV.

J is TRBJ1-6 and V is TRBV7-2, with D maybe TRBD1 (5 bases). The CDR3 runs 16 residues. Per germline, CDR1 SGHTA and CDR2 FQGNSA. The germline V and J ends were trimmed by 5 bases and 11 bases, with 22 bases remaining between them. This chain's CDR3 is CASSVPPRANFAPLHF. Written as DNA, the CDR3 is TGTGCCAGCAGCGTCCCGCCCAGGGCGAATTTTGCACCCCTCCACTTT.

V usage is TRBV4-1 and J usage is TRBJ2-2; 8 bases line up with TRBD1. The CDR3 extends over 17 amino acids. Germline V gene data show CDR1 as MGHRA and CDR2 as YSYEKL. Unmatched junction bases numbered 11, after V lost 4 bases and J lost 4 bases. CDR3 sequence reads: CASSLTRTGWSTGELFF. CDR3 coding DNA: TGCGCCAGCAGCCTCACACGGACAGGGTGGTCCACCGGGGAGCTGTTTTTT.

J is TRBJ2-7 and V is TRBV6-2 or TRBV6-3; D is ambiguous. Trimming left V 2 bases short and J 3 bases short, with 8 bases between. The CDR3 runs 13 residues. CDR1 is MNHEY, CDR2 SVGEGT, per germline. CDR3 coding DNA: TGTGCCAGCAGTTACAGGAATAACTACGAGCAGTACTTC. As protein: CASSYRNNYEQYF.

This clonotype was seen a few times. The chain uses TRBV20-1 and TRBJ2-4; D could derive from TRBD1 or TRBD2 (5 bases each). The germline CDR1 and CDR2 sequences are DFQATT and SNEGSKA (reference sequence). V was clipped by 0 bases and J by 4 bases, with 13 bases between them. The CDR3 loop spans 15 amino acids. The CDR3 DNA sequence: TGCAGTGCTAGAGAACAGGCTTCGGGAAAAAACATTCAGTACTTC. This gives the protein CSAREQASGKNIQYF.

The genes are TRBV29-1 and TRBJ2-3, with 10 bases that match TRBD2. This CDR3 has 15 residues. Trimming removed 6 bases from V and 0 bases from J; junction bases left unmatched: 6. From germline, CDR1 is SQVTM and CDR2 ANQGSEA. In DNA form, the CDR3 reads TGCAGCGTACTCGGGACTAGCGTTAGCACAGATACGCAGTATTTT. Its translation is CSVLGTSVSTDTQYF.

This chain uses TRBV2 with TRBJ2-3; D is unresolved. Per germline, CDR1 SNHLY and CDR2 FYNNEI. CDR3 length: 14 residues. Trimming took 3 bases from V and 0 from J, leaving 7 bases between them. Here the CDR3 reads CASSDQQSTDTQYF. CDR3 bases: TGTGCCAGCAGTGACCAACAGAGCACAGATACGCAGTATTTT.

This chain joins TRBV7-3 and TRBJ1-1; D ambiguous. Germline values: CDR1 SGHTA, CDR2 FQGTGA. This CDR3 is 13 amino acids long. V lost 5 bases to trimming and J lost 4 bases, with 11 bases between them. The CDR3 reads CASSTDPTTEAFF. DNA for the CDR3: TGTGCCAGCAGCACCGACCCGACCACTGAAGCTTTCTTT.

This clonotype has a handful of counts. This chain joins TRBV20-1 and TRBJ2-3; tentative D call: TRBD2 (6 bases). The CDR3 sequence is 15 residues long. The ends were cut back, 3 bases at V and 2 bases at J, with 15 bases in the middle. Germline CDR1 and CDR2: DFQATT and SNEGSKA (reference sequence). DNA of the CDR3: TGCAGTGCTAGCAAACGCCCGGGAGACACAGATACGCAGTATTTT. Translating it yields CSASKRPGDTDTQYF.

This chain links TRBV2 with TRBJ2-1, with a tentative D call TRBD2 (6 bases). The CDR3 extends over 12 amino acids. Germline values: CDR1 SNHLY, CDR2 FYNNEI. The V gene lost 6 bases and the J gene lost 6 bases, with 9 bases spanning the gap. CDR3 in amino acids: CASRGLINEQFF. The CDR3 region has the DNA TGTGCCAGCAGAGGACTAATCAATGAGCAGTTCTTC.

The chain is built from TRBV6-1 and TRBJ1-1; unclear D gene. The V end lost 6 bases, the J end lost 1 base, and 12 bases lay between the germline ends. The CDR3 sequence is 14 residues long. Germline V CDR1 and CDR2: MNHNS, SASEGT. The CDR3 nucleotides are TGTGCCAGCAGCCCGGCGAATCGGAACACTGAAGCTTTCTTT. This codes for CASSPANRNTEAFF.